This TCR beta chain was observed in a study of blood T cell repertoires in COVID-19. Across the whole study: The analysed material was cDNA or gDNA that came from T cells, B-cell-depleted T cells, or PBMCs.

TCRdb's copy holds only in-frame clones and misses some; the assay was immunoSEQ multiplex PCR. The sample consists of tens of thousands of clones, 80% to 90% of them appearing once. This clone was observed a handful of times. The length of the CDR3 is 14 residues. The ends were cut back, 10 bases at V and 3 bases at J, with 18 bases in the middle. Germline-derived CDR1 and CDR2 are LNHDA and SQIVND (reference sequence). This receptor was identified in a human donor with active COVID-19. The donor label of this sample is uncertain. The rearrangement uses TRBV19 and TRBJ1-2, with a tentative D call TRBD1 (5 bases). Sequencing was carried out using peripheral blood. The CDR3: CATSPGWGDYGYTF. The DNA of the CDR3 is TGTGCCACCTCCCCGGGGTGGGGGGACTATGGCTACACCTTC.